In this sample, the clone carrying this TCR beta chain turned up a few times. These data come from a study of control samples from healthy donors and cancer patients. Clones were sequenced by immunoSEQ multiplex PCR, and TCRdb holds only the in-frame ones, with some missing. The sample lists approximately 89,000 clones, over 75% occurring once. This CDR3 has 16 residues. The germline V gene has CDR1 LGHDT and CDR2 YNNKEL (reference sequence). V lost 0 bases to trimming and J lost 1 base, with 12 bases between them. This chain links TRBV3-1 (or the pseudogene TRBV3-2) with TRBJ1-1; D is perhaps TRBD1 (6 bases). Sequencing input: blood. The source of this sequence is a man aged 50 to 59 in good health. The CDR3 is CASSQDLGQWNTEAFF. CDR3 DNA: TGTGCCAGCAGCCAAGATTTGGGACAATGGAACACTGAAGCTTTCTTT.